The 17 T cell receptor beta chains in this list originate from one sample, sequenced in a study of metastatic and nonmetastatic thyroid tumors. Nobody among the patients had been given any treatment before thyroid surgery. TCRdb reanalyzed the PCR reads with MiXCR. Of about 89,000 clones in the sample, around an eighth were seen once. Source material: tumor tissue. Receptors originate from a female donor with papillary thyroid cancer or a benign thyroid nodule (not recorded which). Some clones in this sample may be carry-over from other donors' samples.

This clone occurred many times. The rearrangement uses TRBV5-4 and TRBJ2-7; 8 nucleotides align to TRBD2. V shed 4 bases and J 5 bases; nucleotides not matched to a gene: 8. This CDR3 is 14 amino acids long. Germline V gives CDR1 SGHNT, CDR2 YYREEE (reference sequence). CDR3 nucleotide sequence: TGTGCCAGCAGCCCCGGGACTAGTGACGACGAGCAGTACTTC. Translated: CASSPGTSDDEQYF.

There are many counts of this clone. Written as DNA, the CDR3 is TGTGCCATCAGTGGCCACTACGAGCAGTACTTC. Its protein product is CAISGHYEQYF. V is TRBV10-3 and J is TRBJ2-7; D is unresolved. CDR3 length: 11 amino acids. Trimming stripped 4 bases from V and 3 bases from J, with 4 bases between. The germline CDR1 and CDR2 sequences are ENHRY and SYGVKD.

This clone was picked up a small number of times. Relative to the germline gene, one junction end is altered; a read error may explain this. This sequence joins TRBV2 and TRBJ1-4, with 8 bases fitting TRBD1. CDR1 and CDR2 from the germline V gene are SNHLY and FYNNEI. The CDR3 has 14 amino acids. The CDR3: CASIPGGAGEKLFF. The DNA of the CDR3 is TGCGCCAGCATCCCAGGGGGCGCCGGTGAAAAACTGTTTTTT.

Note on this clone: A single base separates this from a much larger clone, so it may be a read error. The genes are TRBV6-2 or TRBV6-3 and TRBJ1-1; the D is unclear. Looked up from germline, CDR1 is MNHEY and CDR2 is SVGEGT. The V gene lost 0 bases and the J gene lost 1 base, with 6 bases spanning the gap. CDR3 length: 14 residues. The CDR3 here is CASSYSAWNTEAFF. The CDR3 region has the DNA TGTGCCAGCAGTTACTCCGCGTGGAACACTGAAGCTTTCTTT.

This clone came up many times. The V gene is TRBV11-2, the J gene TRBJ2-7; possible D gene TRBD2, 6 bases. This CDR3 region has 16 residues. In germline, CDR1 is SGHAT, CDR2 FQNNGV. The V end lost 2 bases, the J end lost 4 bases, and 18 bases lay between the germline ends. CDR3 coding DNA: TGTGCCAGCAGCTTAAACGGGGGTGGAGCATTTTACGAGCAGTACTTC. Protein: CASSLNGGGAFYEQYF. The full variable domain, its missing parts supplied by reference TRBV11-2 and TRBJ2-7, is EAGVAQSPRYKIIEKRQSVAFWCNPISGHATLYWYQQILGQGPKLLIQFQNNGVVDDSQLPKDRFSAERLKGVDSTLKIQPAKLEDSAVYLCASSLNGGGAFYEQYFGPGTRLTVT.

This clone was seen repeatedly, ten times or more. Just one base apart from a much larger clone, this may be a read error. Other DNA sequences of this sample code for an identical CDR3. V is TRBV6-1 and J is TRBJ1-2; D uncertain. This CDR3 comprises 13 residues. CDR1 and CDR2 (germline): MNHNS, SASEGT. The CDR3 here is CASSLTGVDGCTF. The CDR3 region has the DNA TGTGCCAGCAGCCTGACCGGCGTAGATGGCTGCACCTTC.

This clone was observed at least ten times. J is TRBJ2-5 and V is TRBV6-6; a weak D match, TRBD2 (7 bases). The V gene's germline CDR1 is MNHNY and CDR2 SVGAGI (reference sequence). V was cut by 0 bases and J by 4 bases, with 18 bases left in between. This CDR3 is 17 amino acids long. The CDR3 coding sequence is TGTGCCAGCAGTTACTCCTCTGGGAGGGGGGGCGGAGAGACCCAGTACTTC. Translation: CASSYSSGRGGGETQYF.

This clone has a count of ten or more. The chain links TRBV7-2 to TRBJ2-4; unclear D gene. This CDR3 has 14 amino acids. Germline assignment: CDR1 SGHTA and CDR2 FQGNSA. Trimming removed 6 bases from V and 2 bases from J, with 11 bases in between. The CDR3 loop reads CASRDHGSKNIQYF. CDR3 nucleotide sequence: TGTGCCAGCAGAGACCACGGTTCCAAAAACATTCAGTACTTC.

This clone was recorded a few times. The genes are TRBV2 and TRBJ2-3; TRBD2 aligns across 12 bases. Germline assignment: CDR1 SNHLY and CDR2 FYNNEI. With V trimmed by 4 bases and J by 1 base, 0 bases remained unmatched. This CDR3 comprises 15 residues. The CDR3: CASSGLAGGTDTQYF. The CDR3 DNA follows: TGTGCCAGCAGTGGACTAGCGGGAGGCACAGATACGCAGTATTTT. Full variable domain (outside the CDR3, taken from reference TRBV2 and TRBJ2-3): EPEVTQTPSHQVTQMGQEVILRCVPISNHLYFYWYRQILGQKVEFLVSFYNNEISEKSEIFDDQFSVERPDGSNFTLKIRSTKLEDSAMYFCASSGLAGGTDTQYFGPGTRLTVL.

This clone was picked up many times. The gene calls are TRBV7-9 and TRBJ2-3; 7 positions match TRBD1. In germline, CDR1 is SEHNR, CDR2 FQNEAQ (reference sequence). CDR3 length: 13 residues. Trimming removed 2 bases from V and 6 bases from J; junction bases left unmatched: 2. Here the CDR3 DNA reads TGTGCCAGCAGCTTACAACAGGGGGATACGCAGTATTTT. Translating it yields CASSLQQGDTQYF.

This clone was counted at least ten times. The chain links TRBV4-1 to TRBJ1-5, with unresolved D. The germline CDR1 and CDR2 sequences are MGHRA and YSYEKL. V lost 4 bases, J lost 0 bases, and 7 bases lay in between. The CDR3 is 14 amino acids. The CDR3, as DNA: TGCGCCAGCAGCCCTTTCAATAGCAATCAGCCCCAGCATTTT. This translates into CASSPFNSNQPQHF.

This clone was recorded many times. This rearrangement joins TRBV6-1 to TRBJ2-2; 9 nucleotides match TRBD2. CDR1 is MNHNS, CDR2 SASEGT, per germline. This CDR3 spans 17 amino acids. Losses at the gene ends were 5 bases for V and 0 bases for J; bases not matched to a gene: 7. CDR3 in amino acids: CASSWKAGGANTGELFF. CDR3 nucleotides: TGTGCCAGCAGTTGGAAAGCGGGAGGCGCGAACACCGGGGAGCTGTTTTTT.

Ten or more counts support this clone. The chain employs TRBV6-1 and TRBJ2-7; 15 nucleotides align to TRBD2. V lost 4 bases to trimming and J lost 4 bases; unmatched junction nucleotides: 14. This CDR3 is 19 amino acids long. CDR1 is MNHNS and CDR2 is SASEGT in the germline V gene. The CDR3 DNA sequence: TGTGCCAGCAGTGGGGGCTGGACTAGCGGGAGGGCTAATGTATACGAGCAGTACTTC. Its protein product is CASSGGWTSGRANVYEQYF.

As regards this clone: This may come from a read error, since a much larger clone is one base off. Written as DNA, the CDR3 is TGTGCCAGCATACCCGTGGGCGGGTTGGGTTCGGGCGAGCAGTACTTC. Residues: CASIPVGGLGSGEQYF. The chain couples TRBV6-1 to TRBJ2-7, with TRBD2 as a possible D gene (5 bases). From germline, CDR1 is MNHNS and CDR2 SASEGT. This CDR3 has 16 residues. V shed 7 bases and J shed 6 bases, with 25 bases lying between them.

This clone occurred a few times. A much larger clone is a single base away; this may be a read error. The CDR3 protein is CASSTGQRTEKLFF. The CDR3, as DNA: TGTGCCAGCAGTACAGGACAGAGGACGGAAAAACTGTTTTTT. This rearrangement joins TRBV2 to TRBJ1-4; a possible D gene is TRBD1 (6 bases). Germline CDR1 reads SNHLY; CDR2 reads FYNNEI. Trimming removed 5 bases at V and 8 bases at J, with 15 bases between. The CDR3 spans 14 residues.

This clone was recorded many times. CDR3 in amino acids: CSVVLAGGPSSYEQYF. For the CDR3, the DNA is TGCAGCGTTGTCCTAGCGGGAGGCCCTAGCTCCTACGAGCAGTACTTC. This sequence joins TRBV29-1 and TRBJ2-7, with 11 bases fitting TRBD2. Germline trimming cut 4 bases from V and 0 bases from J; bases unmatched to any gene: 8. The CDR3 is 16 residues long. Germline values: CDR1 SQVTM, CDR2 ANQGSEA.

This clone was counted ten times or more. This sequence joins TRBV11-1 and TRBJ2-1; 7 nucleotides agree with TRBD2. V gave up 1 base and J gave up 5 bases; unmatched junction bases: 5. The CDR3 is 15 amino acids. CDR1 SGHAT and CDR2 FQDESV come from the germline V gene (reference sequence). CDR3 loop: CASSLVGLADNEQFF. CDR3 DNA sequence: TGTGCCAGCAGCTTAGTTGGGCTAGCGGACAATGAGCAGTTCTTC.